These T cell receptor beta chains were read from a single sample in a study of blood T cell repertoires in COVID-19. Method: immunoSEQ multiplex PCR; TCRdb's copy keeps in-frame clones and lacks some. In the table there are around 230,000 clones, approximately 88% of which are singletons. Sequencing was carried out using peripheral blood. The origin of the receptors is a man in his forties with acute or convalescent COVID-19. Both conserved end residues are part of each CDR3. The order of the fields is clone size, D gene, J gene, V gene, CDR3 DNA, CDR3 protein. D genes are given only for firm matches. A clone size is listed for some rows: how often the clone was seen (once, few, many), or a class if it is expanded.

clone_size: -; d_call: TRBD1; j_call: TRBJ1-5; v_call: TRBV19; cdr3_nt: TGTGCCAGTAGTGGCGGAAGGGACAGGGATCAGCCCCAGCATTTT; cdr3_aa: CASSGGRDRDQPQHF
clone_size: -; d_call: -; j_call: TRBJ2-3; v_call: TRBV7-9; cdr3_nt: TGTGCCAGCAGCGCGGACTTCTTTAAGATCGGCGCAGATACGCAGTATTTT; cdr3_aa: CASSADFFKIGADTQYF
clone_size: -; d_call: -; j_call: TRBJ1-6; v_call: TRBV5-6; cdr3_nt: TGTGCCAGCAGCCCGGCTGGGGGCGCCTATAATTCACCCCTCCACTTT; cdr3_aa: CASSPAGGAYNSPLHF
clone_size: few; d_call: -; j_call: TRBJ1-1; v_call: TRBV10-3; cdr3_nt: TGTGCCATCTCACAGGGTAGGGTTGACACTGAAGCTTTCTTT; cdr3_aa: CAISQGRVDTEAFF
clone_size: few; d_call: -; j_call: TRBJ1-3; v_call: TRBV4-1; cdr3_nt: TGCGCCAGCAGCCAAGGACCAGGGCGGACGGGAAACACCATATATTTT; cdr3_aa: CASSQGPGRTGNTIYF
clone_size: -; d_call: -; j_call: TRBJ2-1; v_call: TRBV21-1; cdr3_nt: TGTGCCAGCAGCCTCTCGAGGGGGCCTGTCTACAATGAGCAGTTCTTC; cdr3_aa: CASSLSRGPVYNEQFF
clone_size: -; d_call: TRBD1; j_call: TRBJ1-3; v_call: TRBV28; cdr3_nt: TGTGCCAGCAGCCTCCCGGGACAGGGAAGGACCGCCATATATTTT; cdr3_aa: CASSLPGQGRTAIYF
clone_size: -; d_call: -; j_call: TRBJ1-5; v_call: TRBV16; cdr3_nt: TGTGCCAGCAGCCAACTCAGGAATCAGCCCCAGCATTTT; cdr3_aa: CASSQLRNQPQHF
clone_size: once; d_call: -; j_call: TRBJ1-5; v_call: TRBV7-8; cdr3_nt: TGTGCCAGCGGGACGGGAGTAGATCAGCCCCAGCATTTT; cdr3_aa: CASGTGVDQPQHF
clone_size: -; d_call: TRBD1; j_call: TRBJ1-4; v_call: TRBV30; cdr3_nt: TGTGCCTGGAGAGGACAGGGGGTGGGTGAAAAACTGTTTTTT; cdr3_aa: CAWRGQGVGEKLFF
clone_size: -; d_call: -; j_call: TRBJ1-1; v_call: TRBV27; cdr3_nt: TGTGCCAGCAGTCCCTCCGGGACATCACCCTTACACACTGAAGCTTTCTTT; cdr3_aa: CASSPSGTSPLHTEAFF
clone_size: -; d_call: -; j_call: TRBJ2-7; v_call: TRBV5-1; cdr3_nt: TGCGCCAGCAGCTTGTCAGGAATATCCTACGAGCAGTACTTC; cdr3_aa: CASSLSGISYEQYF
clone_size: -; d_call: -; j_call: TRBJ2-7; v_call: TRBV7-6; cdr3_nt: TGTGCCAGCAGCTTAGGGGGGGATGCGCCCGAGCAGTACTTC; cdr3_aa: CASSLGGDAPEQYF
clone_size: once; d_call: TRBD2; j_call: TRBJ2-1; v_call: TRBV7-2; cdr3_nt: TGTGCCAGCAGTAAGTTTGCGGGAGAGGATGAGCAGTTCTTC; cdr3_aa: CASSKFAGEDEQFF
clone_size: once; d_call: -; j_call: TRBJ2-7; v_call: TRBV7-9; cdr3_nt: TGTGCCAGCAGCTTAGGCGTCGCCAGGGACGAGCAGTACTTC; cdr3_aa: CASSLGVARDEQYF
clone_size: few; d_call: TRBD1; j_call: TRBJ1-1; v_call: TRBV27; cdr3_nt: TGTGCCAGCAGTTGGATCGGGACAGGGGTAGCTTTCTTT; cdr3_aa: CASSWIGTGVAFF
clone_size: -; d_call: -; j_call: TRBJ1-5; v_call: TRBV20-1; cdr3_nt: TGCAGTGCTAGTACACATAGCAATCAGCCCCAGCATTTT; cdr3_aa: CSASTHSNQPQHF
clone_size: -; d_call: TRBD2; j_call: TRBJ2-1; v_call: TRBV5-1; cdr3_nt: TGCGCCAGCAGCTATTCTAGCGGGAGGCAGAATGAGCAGTTCTTC; cdr3_aa: CASSYSSGRQNEQFF
clone_size: -; d_call: TRBD1; j_call: TRBJ1-1; v_call: TRBV12-3/TRBV12-4; cdr3_nt: TGTGCCAGCAGTCTCGACAGGGAGTTGGCTTTCTTT; cdr3_aa: CASSLDRELAFF
clone_size: -; d_call: TRBD2; j_call: TRBJ2-2; v_call: TRBV19; cdr3_nt: TGTGCCAGTAGTATTCCGCCTAGCGGGAGTCCCGGGGAGCTGTTTTTT; cdr3_aa: CASSIPPSGSPGELFF
clone_size: -; d_call: -; j_call: TRBJ1-2; v_call: TRBV7-2; cdr3_nt: TGTGCCAGCAGCGGAATGGAGGGCACCTACTATGGCTACACCTTC; cdr3_aa: CASSGMEGTYYGYTF
clone_size: -; d_call: -; j_call: TRBJ1-1; v_call: TRBV27; cdr3_nt: TGTGCCAGCACTCCTGTCGGCGGGGGGGTTGGCACTGAAGCTTTCTTT; cdr3_aa: CASTPVGGGVGTEAFF
clone_size: -; d_call: -; j_call: TRBJ1-1; v_call: TRBV6-5; cdr3_nt: TGTGCCAGCAGCCCCGGACACCTGAACACTGAAGCTTTCTTT; cdr3_aa: CASSPGHLNTEAFF
clone_size: -; d_call: TRBD2; j_call: TRBJ2-5; v_call: TRBV5-4; cdr3_nt: TGTGCCAGCAGCGCGATTAGCGGGAGGGCCCTGGAGACCCAGTACTTC; cdr3_aa: CASSAISGRALETQYF
clone_size: -; d_call: TRBD2; j_call: TRBJ2-7; v_call: TRBV5-1; cdr3_nt: TGCGCCAGCAGCTTCGAAGCGGGAGGCGCCTACGAGCAGTACTTC; cdr3_aa: CASSFEAGGAYEQYF
clone_size: -; d_call: -; j_call: TRBJ1-1; v_call: TRBV7-9; cdr3_nt: TGTGCCAGCATCTCAGGACAGTACATGAACACTGAAGCTTTCTTT; cdr3_aa: CASISGQYMNTEAFF
clone_size: -; d_call: TRBD2; j_call: TRBJ2-1; v_call: TRBV6-1; cdr3_nt: TGTGCCAGCAGTGACCCCGCGGGAGGGTGGCAGTTCTTC; cdr3_aa: CASSDPAGGWQFF
clone_size: few; d_call: -; j_call: TRBJ2-1; v_call: TRBV5-1; cdr3_nt: TGCGCCAGCAGCTTGGCCGGGGATAGCTCCTACAATGAGCAGTTCTTC; cdr3_aa: CASSLAGDSSYNEQFF
clone_size: -; d_call: -; j_call: TRBJ1-2; v_call: TRBV12-3/TRBV12-4; cdr3_nt: TGTGCCAGCAGGAGGGGACATACGGAAGGCTACACCTTC; cdr3_aa: CASRRGHTEGYTF
clone_size: -; d_call: TRBD2; j_call: TRBJ2-1; v_call: TRBV4-3; cdr3_nt: TGCGCCAGCAGCCAACGGACTAGCGGGACATCCTACAATGAGCAGTTCTTC; cdr3_aa: CASSQRTSGTSYNEQFF
clone_size: -; d_call: -; j_call: TRBJ2-2; v_call: TRBV7-2; cdr3_nt: TGTGCCAGCAGCCTCTTTAGGGAGCTGTTTTTT; cdr3_aa: CASSLFRELFF
clone_size: -; d_call: -; j_call: TRBJ1-1; v_call: TRBV10-2; cdr3_nt: TGCGCCAGCAGTGAGAAGGGGGATTATCCCCTCGCTTTCTTT; cdr3_aa: CASSEKGDYPLAFF
clone_size: -; d_call: -; j_call: TRBJ2-6; v_call: TRBV13; cdr3_nt: TGTGCCAGCAGCACCCTCGGAGGAGCTGGGGCCAACGTCCTGACTTTC; cdr3_aa: CASSTLGGAGANVLTF
clone_size: -; d_call: -; j_call: TRBJ2-7; v_call: TRBV7-9; cdr3_nt: TGTGCCAGCAGCCTACGGGTCGAGCAGTACTTC; cdr3_aa: CASSLRVEQYF
clone_size: -; d_call: TRBD1; j_call: TRBJ2-4; v_call: TRBV19; cdr3_nt: TGTGCCAGTACGAGCTTAGGACAGGGAAGGGACATTCAGTACTTC; cdr3_aa: CASTSLGQGRDIQYF
clone_size: -; d_call: -; j_call: TRBJ1-1; v_call: TRBV6-5; cdr3_nt: TGTGCCAGCAGCGCCGAAGTCGGGAGCACTGAAGCTTTCTTT; cdr3_aa: CASSAEVGSTEAFF
clone_size: -; d_call: TRBD2; j_call: TRBJ2-3; v_call: TRBV18; cdr3_nt: TGTGCCAGCTCATCGATAGCGGGTAGCACAGATACGCAGTATTTT; cdr3_aa: CASSSIAGSTDTQYF
clone_size: -; d_call: TRBD1; j_call: TRBJ2-7; v_call: TRBV11-2; cdr3_nt: TGTGCCAGCAGACGGGCCGGGACAGGCTCCTACGAGCAGTACTTC; cdr3_aa: CASRRAGTGSYEQYF
clone_size: -; d_call: -; j_call: TRBJ2-5; v_call: TRBV6-2/TRBV6-3; cdr3_nt: TGTGCCAGCAGCCCCGACCAAGAGACCCAGTACTTC; cdr3_aa: CASSPDQETQYF
clone_size: -; d_call: TRBD2; j_call: TRBJ2-5; v_call: TRBV6-2/TRBV6-3; cdr3_nt: TGTGCCAGCATCCCTCCGGGACTAGCGGGCGTTGGACAAGAGACCCAGTACTTC; cdr3_aa: CASIPPGLAGVGQETQYF
clone_size: -; d_call: -; j_call: TRBJ2-7; v_call: TRBV30; cdr3_nt: TGTGCCTGGAGTGTAAGGGGGTCGGGATTCTACGAGCAGTACTTC; cdr3_aa: CAWSVRGSGFYEQYF
clone_size: -; d_call: TRBD1; j_call: TRBJ1-2; v_call: TRBV6-4; cdr3_nt: TGTGCCAGCAGTCCAGGGGGCCAACCCTATGGCTACACCTTC; cdr3_aa: CASSPGGQPYGYTF
clone_size: -; d_call: -; j_call: TRBJ1-5; v_call: TRBV6-2/TRBV6-3; cdr3_nt: TGTGCCAGCAGTCGGACAGTTTCAGGTCCCAATCAGCCCCAGCATTTT; cdr3_aa: CASSRTVSGPNQPQHF
clone_size: -; d_call: TRBD2; j_call: TRBJ2-1; v_call: TRBV4-2; cdr3_nt: TGTGCCAGCAGCCAACCCGCGGGAGGACCTCAAGGAGAGCAGTTCTTC; cdr3_aa: CASSQPAGGPQGEQFF
clone_size: once; d_call: TRBD1; j_call: TRBJ2-7; v_call: TRBV11-2; cdr3_nt: TGTGCCAGCAGCTTGGGACAGGGGAGAGGCGAGCAGTACTTC; cdr3_aa: CASSLGQGRGEQYF
clone_size: few; d_call: TRBD1; j_call: TRBJ1-1; v_call: TRBV6-6; cdr3_nt: TGTGCCAGCATCGACAGGGGAAACACTGAAGCTTTCTTT; cdr3_aa: CASIDRGNTEAFF
clone_size: -; d_call: -; j_call: TRBJ2-7; v_call: TRBV5-4; cdr3_nt: TGTGCCAGCAGCCCGGACAGCGGCAGGGAGCAGTACTTC; cdr3_aa: CASSPDSGREQYF
clone_size: -; d_call: TRBD2; j_call: TRBJ2-1; v_call: TRBV19; cdr3_nt: TGTGCCAGTGAAGGTCTAGCGGGAGGTTACAATGAGCAGTTCTTC; cdr3_aa: CASEGLAGGYNEQFF
clone_size: -; d_call: -; j_call: TRBJ1-2; v_call: TRBV19; cdr3_nt: TGTGCCAGTAGTCAAACAGGACGTGGCTACACCTTC; cdr3_aa: CASSQTGRGYTF
clone_size: -; d_call: TRBD2; j_call: TRBJ2-7; v_call: TRBV10-3; cdr3_nt: TGTGCCATCACAGGTTCTAGCGGGGGGTCCTACGAGCAGTACTTC; cdr3_aa: CAITGSSGGSYEQYF
clone_size: -; d_call: TRBD1; j_call: TRBJ1-2; v_call: TRBV18; cdr3_nt: TGTGCCAGCTCATCCCTTGACAGGGCGAATGGCTACACCTTC; cdr3_aa: CASSSLDRANGYTF
clone_size: -; d_call: -; j_call: TRBJ2-1; v_call: TRBV7-9; cdr3_nt: TGTGCCAGCAGCTTAGCTGACAGTTCGGAGCAGTTCTTC; cdr3_aa: CASSLADSSEQFF
clone_size: -; d_call: -; j_call: TRBJ2-7; v_call: TRBV29-1; cdr3_nt: TGCAGCGTGAGATACTCCTACGAGCAGTACTTC; cdr3_aa: CSVRYSYEQYF
clone_size: few; d_call: TRBD1; j_call: TRBJ2-2; v_call: TRBV3-1/TRBV3-2; cdr3_nt: TGTGCCAGCAGCCAGATGAAATTTGACAGGGGACCGGGACACCCTCCCGGGGAGCTGTTTTTT; cdr3_aa: CASSQMKFDRGPGHPPGELFF